The clone carrying this TCR beta chain was seen only a few times. Its cognate antigen is unknown. CDR3 length: 15 residues. Germline CDR1 is LGHDT and CDR2 is YNNKEL (reference sequence). Trimming stripped 3 bases from V and 0 bases from J, with 8 bases between. This record belongs to a study of T cell responses to AZD1222 COVID-19 vaccine. Study-level points and caveats: There were mostly white British donors and more females than males, and clonal diversity was possibly underestimated. Among vaccine-associated CD4 TCRs, coverage spanned spike, with dominance at 160-218 and 743-854. Breadth and depth of Spike-specific TCRs rose after two AZD1222 doses. Baseline antibody screening turned up just a handful of seropositive AZD1222 recipients.

TCRdb's copy holds only in-frame clones and misses some; the assay was immunoSEQ multiplex PCR. Of fewer than 150,000 clones listed, roughly 84% are singletons. The source was peripheral blood, collected on day 0 of AZD1222 vaccination. V usage is TRBV3-1 (or the pseudogene TRBV3-2) and J usage is TRBJ1-4; maybe TRBD1 (5 bases). This sequence was found in an adult in good health. CDR3 in DNA: TGTGCCAGCAGCCAGGGACGGTCAACTAATGAAAAACTGTTTTTT. Translated: CASSQGRSTNEKLFF.